Detailed here is one T cell receptor beta chain. Per the authors' pipeline: Scientists estimated how many nucleated cells there were by amplifying reference gene primers. This table comes from immunoSEQ multiplex PCR, and its TCRdb copy is limited to in-frame clones, with some not included. That table supplies the V and J calls and clone size; D and trimming were determined from the DNA. Altogether over 150,000 clones are present, 84% being singletons, with the ten largest covering around 2.7%. The sample is drawn from a study of blood T cell repertoires in COVID-19. Study-level information: From T cells, B-cell-depleted T cells, or PBMCs came the material, which was cDNA or gDNA.

The TCR was taken from a woman aged 80 or over with COVID-19, enrolled during active disease. Sequencing was done on a sample of peripheral blood.

The chain's CDR3 is CASSLGLAGVDTQYF. In DNA form, the CDR3 reads TGCGCCAGCAGCTTGGGGCTAGCGGGAGTGGATACGCAGTATTTT. J is TRBJ2-3 and V is TRBV5-1; 10 bases align to TRBD2. Per germline, CDR1 SGHRS and CDR2 YFSETQ. The CDR3 sequence is 15 residues long. V was clipped by 0 bases and J by 6 bases; unmatched bases: 4.